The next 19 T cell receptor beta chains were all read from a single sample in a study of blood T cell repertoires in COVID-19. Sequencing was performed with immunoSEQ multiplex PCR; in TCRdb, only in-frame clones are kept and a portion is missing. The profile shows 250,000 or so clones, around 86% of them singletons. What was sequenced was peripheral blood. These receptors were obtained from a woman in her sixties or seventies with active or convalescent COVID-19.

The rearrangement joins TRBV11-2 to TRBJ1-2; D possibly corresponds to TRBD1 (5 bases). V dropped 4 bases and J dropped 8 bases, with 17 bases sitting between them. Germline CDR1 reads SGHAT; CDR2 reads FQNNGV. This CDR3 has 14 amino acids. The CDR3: CASSSVRGVSGYTF. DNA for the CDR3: TGTGCCAGCAGCTCCGTAAGGGGTGTTTCGGGCTACACCTTC.

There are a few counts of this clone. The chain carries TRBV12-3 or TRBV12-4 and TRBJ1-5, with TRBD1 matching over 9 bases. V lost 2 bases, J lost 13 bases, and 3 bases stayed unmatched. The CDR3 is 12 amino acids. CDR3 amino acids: CASSLSGTGQHF. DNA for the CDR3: TGTGCCAGCAGTTTATCCGGGACAGGGCAGCATTTT.

The CDR3 here is CASSLGVAHNSPLHF. As DNA, the CDR3 is TGTGCCAGCAGCTTAGGCGTCGCCCATAATTCACCCCTCCACTTT. The genes are TRBV7-2 and TRBJ1-6, with D unclear. CDR3 length: 15 amino acids. V lost 1 base and J lost 5, with 9 bases in between. Germline V lookup: CDR1 SGHTA, CDR2 FQGNSA.

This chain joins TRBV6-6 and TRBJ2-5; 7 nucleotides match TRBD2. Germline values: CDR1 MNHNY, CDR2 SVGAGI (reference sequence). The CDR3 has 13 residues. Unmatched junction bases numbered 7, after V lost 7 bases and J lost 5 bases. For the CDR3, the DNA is TGTGCCAGCACCCCCAGCGGGGCGGAGACCCAGTACTTC. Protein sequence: CASTPSGAETQYF.

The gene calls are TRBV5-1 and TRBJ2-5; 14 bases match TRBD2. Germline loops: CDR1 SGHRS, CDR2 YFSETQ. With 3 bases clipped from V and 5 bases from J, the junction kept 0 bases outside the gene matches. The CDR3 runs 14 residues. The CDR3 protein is CASSWTSGGETQYF. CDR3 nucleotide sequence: TGCGCCAGCAGCTGGACTAGCGGGGGGGAGACCCAGTACTTC.

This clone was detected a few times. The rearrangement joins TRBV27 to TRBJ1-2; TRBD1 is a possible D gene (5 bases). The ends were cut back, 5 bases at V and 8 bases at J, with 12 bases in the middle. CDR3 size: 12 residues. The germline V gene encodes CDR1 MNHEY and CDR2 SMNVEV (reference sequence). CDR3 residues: CASSPQGAGYTF. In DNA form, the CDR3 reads TGTGCCAGCAGTCCCCAAGGGGCCGGCTACACCTTC.

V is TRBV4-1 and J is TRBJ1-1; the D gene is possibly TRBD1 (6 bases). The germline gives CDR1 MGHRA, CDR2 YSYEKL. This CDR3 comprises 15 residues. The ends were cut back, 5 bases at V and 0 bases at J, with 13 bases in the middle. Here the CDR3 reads CASSTHQGLNTEAFF. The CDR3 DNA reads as TGCGCCAGCAGCACCCACCAGGGGCTGAACACTGAAGCTTTCTTT.

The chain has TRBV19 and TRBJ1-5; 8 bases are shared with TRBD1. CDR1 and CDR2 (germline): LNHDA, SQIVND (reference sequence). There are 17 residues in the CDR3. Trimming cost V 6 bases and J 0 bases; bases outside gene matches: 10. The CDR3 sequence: CASRVNPGQVSNQPQHF. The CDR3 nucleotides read TGTGCCAGTAGGGTGAACCCGGGACAGGTTAGCAATCAGCCCCAGCATTTT.

The CDR3 spells CASSSPGGGSPLHF. CDR3 nucleotide sequence: TGTGCCAGCAGCTCACCGGGTGGTGGATCACCCCTCCACTTT. The rearrangement links TRBV13 to TRBJ1-6; D is unresolved. The V end was cut by 4 bases, the J end by 10 bases, with 14 bases between. The germline CDR1 and CDR2 sequences are PRHDT and FYEKMQ (reference sequence). CDR3 length equals 14 residues.

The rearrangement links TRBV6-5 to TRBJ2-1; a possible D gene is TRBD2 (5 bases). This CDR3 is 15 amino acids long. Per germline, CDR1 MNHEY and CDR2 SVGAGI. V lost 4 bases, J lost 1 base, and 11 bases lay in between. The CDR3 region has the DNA TGTGCCAGCAGTTTGGCGGGTGCTTCCTACAATGAGCAGTTCTTC. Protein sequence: CASSLAGASYNEQFF.

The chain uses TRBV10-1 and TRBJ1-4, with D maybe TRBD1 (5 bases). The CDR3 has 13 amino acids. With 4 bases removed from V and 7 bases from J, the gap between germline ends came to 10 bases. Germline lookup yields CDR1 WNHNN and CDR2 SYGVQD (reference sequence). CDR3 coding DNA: TGCGCCAGCAGTGCTCAGGGTGGTGAAAAACTGTTTTTT. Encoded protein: CASSAQGGEKLFF.

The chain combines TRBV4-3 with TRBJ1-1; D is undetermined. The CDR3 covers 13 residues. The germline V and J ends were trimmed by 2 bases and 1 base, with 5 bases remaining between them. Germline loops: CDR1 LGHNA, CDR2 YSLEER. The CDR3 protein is CASSQRRNTEAFF. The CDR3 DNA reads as TGCGCCAGCAGCCAACGCAGGAACACTGAAGCTTTCTTT.

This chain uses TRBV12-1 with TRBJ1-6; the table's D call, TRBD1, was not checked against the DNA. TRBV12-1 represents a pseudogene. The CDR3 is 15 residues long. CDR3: CASSFGQGRDSPLHF. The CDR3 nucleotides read TGTGCCAGCAGCTTTGGACAGGGTAGGGATTCACCCCTCCACTTT.

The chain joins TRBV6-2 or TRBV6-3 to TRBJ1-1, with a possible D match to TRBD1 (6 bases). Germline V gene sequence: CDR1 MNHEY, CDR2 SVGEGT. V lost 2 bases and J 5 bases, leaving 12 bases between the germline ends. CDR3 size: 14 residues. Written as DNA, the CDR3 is TGTGCCAGCAGTTACGGCGCACAGGGAACTGAAGCTTTCTTT. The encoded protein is CASSYGAQGTEAFF.

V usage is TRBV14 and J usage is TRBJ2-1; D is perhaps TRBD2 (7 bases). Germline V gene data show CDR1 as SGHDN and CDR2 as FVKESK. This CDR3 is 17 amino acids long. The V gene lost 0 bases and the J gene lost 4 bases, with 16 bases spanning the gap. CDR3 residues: CASSQDYGGAVYNEQFF. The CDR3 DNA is TGTGCCAGCAGCCAAGACTATGGGGGGGCAGTGTACAATGAGCAGTTCTTC.

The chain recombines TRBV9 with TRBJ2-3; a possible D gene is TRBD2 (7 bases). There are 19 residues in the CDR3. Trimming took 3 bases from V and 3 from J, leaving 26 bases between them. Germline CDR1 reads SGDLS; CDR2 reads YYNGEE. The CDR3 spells CASSAEGGGVRRATDTQYF. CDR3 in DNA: TGTGCCAGCAGCGCAGAGGGCGGGGGCGTCCGCCGCGCAACAGATACGCAGTATTTT.

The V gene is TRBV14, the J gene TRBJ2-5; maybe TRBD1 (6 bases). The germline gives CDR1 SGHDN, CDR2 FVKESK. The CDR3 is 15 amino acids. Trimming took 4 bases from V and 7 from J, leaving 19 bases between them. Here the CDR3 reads CASSPTGTRGGTQYF. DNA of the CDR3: TGTGCCAGCAGCCCCACTGGGACACGGGGTGGGACCCAGTACTTC.

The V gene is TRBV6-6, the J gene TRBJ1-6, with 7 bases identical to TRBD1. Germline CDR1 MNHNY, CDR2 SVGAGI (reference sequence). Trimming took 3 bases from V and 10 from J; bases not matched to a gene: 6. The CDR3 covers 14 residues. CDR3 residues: CASSYRGLRSPLHF. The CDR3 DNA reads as TGTGCCAGCAGTTATAGGGGGCTAAGGTCACCCCTCCACTTT.

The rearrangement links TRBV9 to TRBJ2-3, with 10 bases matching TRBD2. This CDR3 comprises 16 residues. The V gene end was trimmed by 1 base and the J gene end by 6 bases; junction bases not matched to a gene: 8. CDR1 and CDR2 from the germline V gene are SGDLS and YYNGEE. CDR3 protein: CASSVSEAGGQDTQYF. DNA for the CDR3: TGTGCCAGCAGCGTATCGGAAGCGGGGGGGCAGGATACGCAGTATTTT.